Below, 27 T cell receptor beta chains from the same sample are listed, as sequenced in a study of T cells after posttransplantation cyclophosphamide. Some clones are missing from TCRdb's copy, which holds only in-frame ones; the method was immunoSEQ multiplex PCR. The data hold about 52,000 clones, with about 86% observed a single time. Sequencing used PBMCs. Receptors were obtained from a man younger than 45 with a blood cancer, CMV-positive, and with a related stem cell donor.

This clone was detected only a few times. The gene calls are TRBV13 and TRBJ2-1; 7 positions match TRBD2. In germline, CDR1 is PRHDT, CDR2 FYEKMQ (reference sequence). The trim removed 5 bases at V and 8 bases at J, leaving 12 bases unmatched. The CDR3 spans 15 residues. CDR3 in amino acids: CASSTRTSRLDEQFF. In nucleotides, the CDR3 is TGTGCCAGCAGCACTCGGACTAGTCGGCTCGATGAGCAGTTCTTC.

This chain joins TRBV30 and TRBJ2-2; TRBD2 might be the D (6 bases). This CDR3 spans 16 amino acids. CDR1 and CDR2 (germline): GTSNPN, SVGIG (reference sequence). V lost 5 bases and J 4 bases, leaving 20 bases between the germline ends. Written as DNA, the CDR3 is TGTGCCTGGGGTCCCCCCCAGCGGGCGGCCACCGGGGAGCTGTTTTTT. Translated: CAWGPPQRAATGELFF.

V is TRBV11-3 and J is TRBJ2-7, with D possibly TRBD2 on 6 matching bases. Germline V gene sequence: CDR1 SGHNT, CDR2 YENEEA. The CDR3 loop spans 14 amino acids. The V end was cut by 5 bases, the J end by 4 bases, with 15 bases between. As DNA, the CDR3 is TGTGCCAGCAGCGTACTAGCTGAGGGTTACGAGCAGTACTTC. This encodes CASSVLAEGYEQYF.

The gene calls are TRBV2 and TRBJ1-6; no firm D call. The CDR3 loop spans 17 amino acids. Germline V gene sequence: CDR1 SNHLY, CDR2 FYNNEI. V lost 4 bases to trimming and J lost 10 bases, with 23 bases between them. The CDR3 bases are TGTGCCAGCAGTGGAACTACCGTTCGCGGAGGAGGGTCACCCCTCCACTTT. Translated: CASSGTTVRGGGSPLHF.

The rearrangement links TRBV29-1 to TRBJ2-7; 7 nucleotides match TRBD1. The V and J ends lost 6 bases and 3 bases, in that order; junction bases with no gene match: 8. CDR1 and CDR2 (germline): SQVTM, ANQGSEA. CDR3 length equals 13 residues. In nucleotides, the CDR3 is TGCAGCGTCAATACGGGACAGCGCTACGAGCAGTACTTC. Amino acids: CSVNTGQRYEQYF.

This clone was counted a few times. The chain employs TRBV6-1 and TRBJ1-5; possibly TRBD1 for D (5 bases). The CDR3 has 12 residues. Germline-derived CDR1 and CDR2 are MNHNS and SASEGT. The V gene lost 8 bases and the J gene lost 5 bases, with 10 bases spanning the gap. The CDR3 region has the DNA TGTGCCAGCCAGGGTTATGATCAGCCCCAGCATTTT. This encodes CASQGYDQPQHF.

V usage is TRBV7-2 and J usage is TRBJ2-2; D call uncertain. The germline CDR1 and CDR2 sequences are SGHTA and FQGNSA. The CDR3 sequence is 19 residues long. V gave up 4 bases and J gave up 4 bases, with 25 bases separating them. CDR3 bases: TGTGCCAGCAGCTCCTCATCTTATACGTCCCCAGGATCCACCGGGGAGCTGTTTTTT. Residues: CASSSSSYTSPGSTGELFF. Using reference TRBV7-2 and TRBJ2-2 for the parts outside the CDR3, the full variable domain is GAGVSQSPSNKVTEKGKDVELRCDPISGHTALYWYRQSLGQGLEFLIYFQGNSAPDKSGLPSDRFSAERTGGSVSTLTIQRTQQEDSAVYLCASSSSSYTSPGSTGELFFGEGSRLTVL.

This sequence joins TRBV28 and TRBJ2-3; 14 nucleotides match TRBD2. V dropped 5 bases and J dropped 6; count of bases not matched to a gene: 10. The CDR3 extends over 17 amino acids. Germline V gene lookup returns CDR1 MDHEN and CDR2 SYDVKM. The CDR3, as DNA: TGTGCCAGCAGTCCCCTGGGACTAGCGGGAGCGTCGGATACGCAGTATTTT. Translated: CASSPLGLAGASDTQYF.

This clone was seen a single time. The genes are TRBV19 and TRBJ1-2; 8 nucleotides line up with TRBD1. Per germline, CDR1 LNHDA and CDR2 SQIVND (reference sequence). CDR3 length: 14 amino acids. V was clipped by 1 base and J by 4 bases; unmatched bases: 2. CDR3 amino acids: CASSIGGQAYGYTF. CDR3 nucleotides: TGTGCCAGTAGTATAGGGGGACAGGCCTATGGCTACACCTTC.

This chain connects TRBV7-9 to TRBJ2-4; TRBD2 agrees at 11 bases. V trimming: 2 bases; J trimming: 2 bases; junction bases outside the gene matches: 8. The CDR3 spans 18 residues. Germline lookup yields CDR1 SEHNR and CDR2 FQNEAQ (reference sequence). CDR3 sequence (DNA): TGTGCCAGCAGCTTACCTCCTAGACTAGCGGGATCCAAAAACATTCAGTACTTC. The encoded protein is CASSLPPRLAGSKNIQYF.

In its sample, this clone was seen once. CDR3 nucleotide sequence: TGTGCCAGCAGCCAAGAATTGACCGGGATAGGGTCCTACAATGAGCAGTTCTTC. This sequence encodes CASSQELTGIGSYNEQFF. The V gene is TRBV4-2, the J gene TRBJ2-1; D possibly corresponds to TRBD2 (5 bases). The CDR3 has 18 amino acids. CDR1 and CDR2 from the germline V gene are LGHNA and YNFKEQ. Trimming cost V 0 bases and J 1 base, with 16 bases left between them.

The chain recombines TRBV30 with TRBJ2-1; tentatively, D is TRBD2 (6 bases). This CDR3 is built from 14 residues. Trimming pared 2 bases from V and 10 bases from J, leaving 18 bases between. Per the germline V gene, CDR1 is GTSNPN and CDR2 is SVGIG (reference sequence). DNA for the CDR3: TGTGCCTGGAGTTCATCGGGACTTCCAGCGGAGCAGTTCTTC. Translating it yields CAWSSSGLPAEQFF.

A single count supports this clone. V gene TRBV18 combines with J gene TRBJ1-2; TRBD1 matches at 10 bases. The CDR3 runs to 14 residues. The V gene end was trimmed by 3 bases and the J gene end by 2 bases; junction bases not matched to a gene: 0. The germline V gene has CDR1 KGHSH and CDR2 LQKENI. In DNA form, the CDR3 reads TGTGCCAGCTCACCGGACAGGGGGAACTATGGCTACACCTTC. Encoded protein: CASSPDRGNYGYTF.

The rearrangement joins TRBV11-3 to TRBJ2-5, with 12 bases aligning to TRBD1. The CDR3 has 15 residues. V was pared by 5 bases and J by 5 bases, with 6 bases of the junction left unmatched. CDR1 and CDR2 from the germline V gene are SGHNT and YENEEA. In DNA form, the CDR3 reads TGTGCCAGCAGCCCCGGGACAGGGGGCGGGGAGACCCAGTACTTC. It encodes CASSPGTGGGETQYF.

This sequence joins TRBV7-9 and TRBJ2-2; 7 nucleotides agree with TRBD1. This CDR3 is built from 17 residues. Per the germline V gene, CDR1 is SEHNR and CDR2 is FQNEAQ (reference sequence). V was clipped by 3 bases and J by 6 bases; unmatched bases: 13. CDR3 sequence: CASSFRKTGLGAGELFF. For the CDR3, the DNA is TGTGCCAGCAGCTTCCGCAAGACAGGGTTAGGAGCCGGGGAGCTGTTTTTT. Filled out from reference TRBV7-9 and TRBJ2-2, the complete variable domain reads DTGVSQNPRHKITKRGQNVTFRCDPISEHNRLYWYRQTLGQGPEFLTYFQNEAQLEKSRLLSDRFSAERPKGSFSTLEIQRTEQGDSAMYLCASSFRKTGLGAGELFFGEGSRLTVL.

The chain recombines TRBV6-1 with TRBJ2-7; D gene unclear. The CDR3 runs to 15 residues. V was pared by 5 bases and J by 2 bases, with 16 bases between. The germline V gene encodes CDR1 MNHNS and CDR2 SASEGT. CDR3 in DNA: TGTGCCAGCAGTTCCCCGAACGGGTTTGCCTACGAGCAGTACTTC. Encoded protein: CASSSPNGFAYEQYF.

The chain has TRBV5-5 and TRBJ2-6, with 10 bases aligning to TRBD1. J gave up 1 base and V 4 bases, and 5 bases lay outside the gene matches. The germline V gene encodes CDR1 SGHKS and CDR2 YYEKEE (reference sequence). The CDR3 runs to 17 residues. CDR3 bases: TGTGCCAGCAGCAATAGGACAGGGGGTTCTGGGGCCAACGTCCTGACTTTC. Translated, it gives CASSNRTGGSGANVLTF.

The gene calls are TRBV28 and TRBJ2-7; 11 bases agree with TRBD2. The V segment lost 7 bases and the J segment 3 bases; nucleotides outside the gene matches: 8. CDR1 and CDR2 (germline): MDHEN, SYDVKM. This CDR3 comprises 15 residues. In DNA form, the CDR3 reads TGTGCCAGCACCTTTGGACTAGCGGGTTTCTACGAGCAGTACTTC. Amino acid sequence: CASTFGLAGFYEQYF.

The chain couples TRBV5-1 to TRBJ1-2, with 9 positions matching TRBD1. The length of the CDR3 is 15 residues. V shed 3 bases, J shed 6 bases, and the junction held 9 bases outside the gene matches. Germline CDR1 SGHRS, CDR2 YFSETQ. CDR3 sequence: CASSWNRGPVDGYTF. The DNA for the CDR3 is TGCGCCAGCAGCTGGAACAGGGGGCCGGTGGATGGCTACACCTTC.

The CDR3 nucleotides read TGTGCCAGCAGCTTGGTGGGGAGCTCCTACGAGCAGTACTTC. Translating gives CASSLVGSSYEQYF. This chain joins TRBV5-4 and TRBJ2-7, with D tentatively TRBD2 (5 bases). Trimming removed 0 bases at V and 0 bases at J, with 7 bases between. CDR1 is SGHNT and CDR2 is YYREEE in the germline V gene (reference sequence). This CDR3 region has 14 residues. The full variable domain, in which reference TRBV5-4 and TRBJ2-7 provide the parts outside the CDR3, is ETGVTQSPTHLIKTRGQQVTLRCSSQSGHNTVSWYQQALGQGPQFIFQYYREEENGRGNFPPRFSGLQFPNYSSELNVNALELDDSALYLCASSLVGSSYEQYFGPGTRLTVT.

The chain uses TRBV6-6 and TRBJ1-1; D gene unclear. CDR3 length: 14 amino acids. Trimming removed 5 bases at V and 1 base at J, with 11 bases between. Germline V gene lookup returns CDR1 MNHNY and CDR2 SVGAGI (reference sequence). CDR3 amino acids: CASSARTANTEAFF. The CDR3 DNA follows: TGTGCCAGCAGTGCCCGCACAGCGAACACTGAAGCTTTCTTT.

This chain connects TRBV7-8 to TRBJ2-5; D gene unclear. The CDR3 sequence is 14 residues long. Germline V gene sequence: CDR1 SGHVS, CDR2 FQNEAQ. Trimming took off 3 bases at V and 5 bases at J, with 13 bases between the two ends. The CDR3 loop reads CASSFHEIMETQYF. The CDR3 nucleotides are TGTGCCAGCAGCTTCCACGAGATCATGGAGACCCAGTACTTC.

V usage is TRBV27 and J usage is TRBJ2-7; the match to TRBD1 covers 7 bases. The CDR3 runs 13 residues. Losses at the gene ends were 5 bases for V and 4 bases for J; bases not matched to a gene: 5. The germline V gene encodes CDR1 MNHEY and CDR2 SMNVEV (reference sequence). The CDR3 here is CASSPTGYYEQYF. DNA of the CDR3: TGTGCCAGCAGTCCGACAGGGTATTACGAGCAGTACTTC.

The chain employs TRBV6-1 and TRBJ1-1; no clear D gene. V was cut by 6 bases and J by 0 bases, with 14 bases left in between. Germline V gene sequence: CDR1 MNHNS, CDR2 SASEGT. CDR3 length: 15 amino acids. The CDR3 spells CASREVWGMNTEAFF. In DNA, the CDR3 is TGTGCCAGCAGGGAGGTGTGGGGAATGAACACTGAAGCTTTCTTT.

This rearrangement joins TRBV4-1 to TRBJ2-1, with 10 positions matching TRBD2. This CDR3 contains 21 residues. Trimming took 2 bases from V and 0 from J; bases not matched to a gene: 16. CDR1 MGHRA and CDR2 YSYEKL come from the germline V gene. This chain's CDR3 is CASSQLPAGLAGDISYNEQFF. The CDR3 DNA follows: TGCGCCAGCAGCCAACTCCCGGCGGGGCTAGCGGGAGATATCTCCTACAATGAGCAGTTCTTC.

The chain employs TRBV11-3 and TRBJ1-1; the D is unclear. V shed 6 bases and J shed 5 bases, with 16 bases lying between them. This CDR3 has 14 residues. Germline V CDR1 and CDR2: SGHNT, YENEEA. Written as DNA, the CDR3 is TGTGCCAGCAGAAAGCGGGATGAGGGAACTGAAGCTTTCTTT. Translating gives CASRKRDEGTEAFF.

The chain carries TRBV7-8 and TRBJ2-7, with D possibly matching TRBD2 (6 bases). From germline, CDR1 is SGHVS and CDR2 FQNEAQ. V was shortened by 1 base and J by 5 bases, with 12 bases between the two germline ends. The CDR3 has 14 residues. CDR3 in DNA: TGTGCCAGCAGCTTAGTTCGGGGGAAGGACGAGCAGTACTTC. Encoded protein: CASSLVRGKDEQYF. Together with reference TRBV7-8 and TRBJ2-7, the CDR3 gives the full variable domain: GAGVSQSPRYKVAKRGQDVALRCDPISGHVSLFWYQQALGQGPEFLTYFQNEAQLDKSGLPSDRFFAERPEGSVSTLKIQRTQQEDSAVYLCASSLVRGKDEQYFGPGTRLTVT.